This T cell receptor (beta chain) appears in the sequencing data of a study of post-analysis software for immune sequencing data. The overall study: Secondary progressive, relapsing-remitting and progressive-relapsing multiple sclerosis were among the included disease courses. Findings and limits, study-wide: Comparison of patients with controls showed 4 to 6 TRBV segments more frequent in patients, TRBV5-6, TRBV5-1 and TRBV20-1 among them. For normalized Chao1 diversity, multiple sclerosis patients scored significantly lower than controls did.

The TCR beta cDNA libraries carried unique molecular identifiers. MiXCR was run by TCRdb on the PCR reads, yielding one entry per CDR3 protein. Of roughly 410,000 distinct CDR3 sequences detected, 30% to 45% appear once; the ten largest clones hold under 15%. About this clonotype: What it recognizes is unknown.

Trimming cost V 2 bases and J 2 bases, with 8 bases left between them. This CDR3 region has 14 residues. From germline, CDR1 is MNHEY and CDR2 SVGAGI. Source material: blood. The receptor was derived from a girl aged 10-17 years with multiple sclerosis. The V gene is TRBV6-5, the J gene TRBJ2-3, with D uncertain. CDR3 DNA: TGTGCCAGCAGTTACGAGGAGTTCACAGATACGCAGTATTTT. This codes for CASSYEEFTDTQYF.